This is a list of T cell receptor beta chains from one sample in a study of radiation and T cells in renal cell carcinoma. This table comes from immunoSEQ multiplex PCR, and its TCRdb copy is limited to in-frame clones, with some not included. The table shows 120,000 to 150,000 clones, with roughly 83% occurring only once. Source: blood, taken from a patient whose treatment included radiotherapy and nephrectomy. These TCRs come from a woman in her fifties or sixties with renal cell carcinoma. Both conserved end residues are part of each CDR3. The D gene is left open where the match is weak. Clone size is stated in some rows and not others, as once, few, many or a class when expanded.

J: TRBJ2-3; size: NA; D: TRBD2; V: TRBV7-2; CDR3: CASSLVSSGELTDTQYF; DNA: TGTGCCAGCAGCTTAGTTTCTAGCGGGGAACTCACAGATACGCAGTATTTT
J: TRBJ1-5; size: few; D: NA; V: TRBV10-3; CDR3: CAISESGDIHNQPQHF; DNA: TGTGCCATCAGTGAGTCGGGGGACATTCATAATCAGCCCCAGCATTTT
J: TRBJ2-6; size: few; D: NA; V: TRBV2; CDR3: CASGSGVANVLTF; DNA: TGTGCCAGCGGCTCAGGGGTAGCCAACGTCCTGACTTTC
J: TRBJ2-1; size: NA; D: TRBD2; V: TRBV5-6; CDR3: CASSTGLAYEQFF; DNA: TGTGCCAGCAGCACGGGACTAGCCTATGAGCAGTTCTTC
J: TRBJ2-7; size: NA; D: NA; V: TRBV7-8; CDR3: CASSPGISIYEQYF; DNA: TGTGCCAGCAGCCCCGGAATAAGTATCTACGAGCAGTACTTC
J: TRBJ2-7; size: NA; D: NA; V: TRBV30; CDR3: CAWSVGGSYEQYF; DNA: TGTGCCTGGAGTGTTGGAGGCAGCTACGAGCAGTACTTC
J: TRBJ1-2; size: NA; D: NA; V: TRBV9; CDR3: CAIHLNSYGYTF; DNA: TGTGCCATCCACCTCAACTCCTATGGCTACACCTTC
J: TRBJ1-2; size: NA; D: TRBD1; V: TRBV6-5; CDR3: CASSPYRGPTYGYTF; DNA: TGTGCCAGCAGTCCGTACAGGGGACCTACGTATGGCTACACCTTC
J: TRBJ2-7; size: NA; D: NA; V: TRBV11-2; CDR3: CASSLGSAGQEQYF; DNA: TGTGCCAGCAGCTTAGGTTCGGCGGGGCAGGAGCAGTACTTC
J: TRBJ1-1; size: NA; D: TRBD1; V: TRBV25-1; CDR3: CASRKGTGGADTEAFF; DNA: TGTGCCAGCCGGAAGGGGACAGGGGGCGCTGACACTGAAGCTTTCTTT
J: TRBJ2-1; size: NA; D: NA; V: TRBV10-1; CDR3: CASITLTGNEQFF; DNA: TGCGCCAGCATCACATTAACAGGGAATGAGCAGTTCTTC
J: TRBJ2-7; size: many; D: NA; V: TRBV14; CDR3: CASSQRATGFPYF; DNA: TGTGCCAGCAGCCAACGGGCCACGGGTTTCCCGTACTTC
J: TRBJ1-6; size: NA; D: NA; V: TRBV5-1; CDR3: CASSPGSGIHPPLHF; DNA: TGCGCCAGCAGCCCCGGATCAGGGATTCACCCACCCCTCCACTTT
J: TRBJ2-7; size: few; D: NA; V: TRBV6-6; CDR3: CASRRQGSLSYEQYF; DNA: TGTGCCAGCAGACGGCAGGGCTCACTCTCCTACGAGCAGTACTTC
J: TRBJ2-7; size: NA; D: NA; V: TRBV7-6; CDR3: CASSPGDSSYEQYF; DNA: TGTGCCAGCAGCCCGGGGGACAGCTCCTACGAGCAGTACTTC
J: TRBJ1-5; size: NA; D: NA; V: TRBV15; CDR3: CATSRKGQPQHF; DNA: TGTGCCACCAGCAGGAAGGGTCAGCCCCAGCATTTT
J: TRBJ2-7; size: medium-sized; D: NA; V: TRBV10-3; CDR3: CAISDGWGTNTYEQYF; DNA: TGTGCCATCAGTGATGGGTGGGGAACAAATACCTACGAGCAGTACTTC
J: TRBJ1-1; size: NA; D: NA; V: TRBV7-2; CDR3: CASITNTEAFF; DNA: TGTGCCAGCATCACGAACACTGAAGCTTTCTTT
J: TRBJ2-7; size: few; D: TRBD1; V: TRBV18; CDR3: CASSSGTEIYEQYF; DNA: TGTGCCAGCTCTTCCGGGACAGAGATCTACGAGCAGTACTTC
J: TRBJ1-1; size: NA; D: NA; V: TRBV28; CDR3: CASSDPRVTNTEAFF; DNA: TGTGCCAGCAGTGACCCCAGGGTAACGAACACTGAAGCTTTCTTT
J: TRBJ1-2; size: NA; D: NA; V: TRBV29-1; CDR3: CSVGGDLLRHGYTF; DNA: TGCAGCGTTGGGGGGGACTTGCTAAGGCATGGCTACACCTTC
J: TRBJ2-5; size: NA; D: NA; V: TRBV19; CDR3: CASSMRTPWGVSTQYF; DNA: TGTGCCAGTAGTATGAGGACACCCTGGGGAGTATCGACCCAGTACTTC
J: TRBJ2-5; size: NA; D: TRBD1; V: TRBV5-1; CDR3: CASRSGTGEETQYF; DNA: TGCGCCAGCAGATCCGGGACAGGGGAGGAGACCCAGTACTTC
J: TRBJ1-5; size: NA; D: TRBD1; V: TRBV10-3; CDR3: CAISEGQVLSQPQHF; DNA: TGTGCCATCAGTGAGGGACAGGTTCTATCTCAGCCCCAGCATTTT